Listed below are T cell receptor beta chains from one sample, sequenced in a study of shared clonotypes between healthy human individuals. The protocol was immunoSEQ multiplex PCR, while the TCRdb copy is restricted to in-frame clones and leaves out a portion. Here the sample spans over 300,000 clones, around 90% being singletons. Specimen: memory CD8+ T cells sorted from blood. These receptors all come from a man aged 18 to 29 in good health. Each CDR3 is given without its conserved first and last residue. D genes are given only for firm matches. Some rows mark clone size as missing; the rest say once, few, many or name a class of expanded clone.

size	V	D	CDR3
-	TRBV7-9	-	ASSFGGDGYT
few	TRBV7-9	-	ASTHEYFRGEAF
once	TRBV19	-	ASSMGAQPQH
-	TRBV6-5	TRBD1	ASSRDRGLEQY
-	TRBV5-4	-	ASSFLSGFDTGELF
-	TRBV7-9	-	ASTHLGEKLF
-	TRBV4-1	-	ASSQPDSNQPQH
-	TRBV5-6	TRBD2	ASSFGGEETQY
-	TRBV7-9	-	ASSSPGGKNIQY
-	TRBV6-6	-	ASHYSGKGNQPQH
-	TRBV2	-	ASSEARQGTYEQY
-	TRBV7-9	TRBD1	ASSLGTVLPYEQY
-	TRBV7-9	-	ASSPQDSNQPQH
-	TRBV6-6	TRBD2	ASSYLAGGADTQY
-	TRBV7-8	TRBD1	ASSLGPGQSTDTQY
-	TRBV4-1	-	ASSQGSGPANSPLH
-	TRBV6-5	-	ASSSSRTDTQY
-	TRBV27	-	ASSFGGSHSPLH
-	TRBV29-1	-	SAEGTRDYGYT
-	TRBV7-2	-	ASSWTGTEQF
-	TRBV7-8	TRBD2	ASSLLLAGVTGELF
-	TRBV4-1	-	ASSPGLENTEAF
-	TRBV5-6	-	ASSSPRRVNTEAF
few	TRBV13	-	ASSPVSTEAKNIQY
-	TRBV10-3	-	AISTDGVGTQY
-	TRBV9	-	ASSASGTFSYEQY
medium-sized	TRBV27	-	ASSQTGVYNEQF
-	TRBV4-1	-	ASSRISGRGAEVSEAF
-	TRBV11-2	TRBD2	ASSGEVAGHTERNNEQF
-	TRBV4-1	-	ASSPMGPYEQY
once	TRBV13	TRBD2	ASSLTSGGPQETQY
-	TRBV10-1	-	ASSDNGEQY
-	TRBV10-2	-	ASNTGFSEGSTDTQY
-	TRBV6-5	-	ASSRTTATDEQF
once	TRBV30	-	AWRWGGTEAF
many	TRBV27	TRBD1	ASSTLTGMRDYGYT
many	TRBV5-4	TRBD2	ASSPGGSREQY
-	TRBV6-4	-	ASGLKEQF
-	TRBV27	TRBD2	ASSSRTSTITDTQY
-	TRBV5-3	TRBD1	ARRSPRRDRVGDTQY
-	TRBV18	-	ASSPRVDYT
-	TRBV18	-	ASSPGGGASYEQY
-	TRBV6-5	TRBD2	ASSYSGLAGETQY
-	TRBV9	TRBD2	ASSGGGRGQETQY
-	TRBV7-9	-	ASSLEGYYGYT
-	TRBV4-3	TRBD1	ASSQDGVEDRARTEAF